This T cell receptor beta chain came from a study of shared clonotypes between healthy human individuals. Study outcomes and limitations: Generation of non-shared clonotypes was less probable than generation of clonotypes shared by all four donors. Large sequencing depth failed to make sorted-subset sequencing complete, rarefaction showed. Since donors were few, the genetic and exposure-history diversity represented was limited.

Here immunoSEQ multiplex PCR was the method, and the copy in TCRdb shows in-frame clones only, minus some. The top ten hold under 2% of the sample, which has under 750,000 clones, 72% seen once. Healthy HIV-negative adults without recent acute infections or vaccinations served as donors. About this clone itself: Its matching antigen is unknown.

The CDR3 has 15 residues. J gave up 6 bases and V 6 bases, and 9 bases lay outside the gene matches. Germline CDR1 and CDR2: SNHLY and FYNNEI. The sequencing input was memory CD4+ T cells sorted from blood. This sample's subset: CD45RA-negative fraction. This TCR came from a woman in her 30s in good health. The genes are TRBV2 and TRBJ2-3; 10 positions agree with TRBD2. For the CDR3, the DNA is TGTGCCAGCAGATGGGGTAGCGGGAGGATGGATACGCAGTATTTT. Its translation is CASRWGSGRMDTQYF. The variable domain in full, with the rest retrieved from reference TRBV2 and TRBJ2-3, is EPEVTQTPSHQVTQMGQEVILRCVPISNHLYFYWYRQILGQKVEFLVSFYNNEISEKSEIFDDQFSVERPDGSNFTLKIRSTKLEDSAMYFCASRWGSGRMDTQYFGPGTRLTVL.